The 26 T cell receptor beta chains below were found in one sample sequenced in a study of cytomegalovirus exposure and HLA in healthy donors. The primer mix had 60 Vbeta and 13 Jbeta primers. Produced via immunoSEQ multiplex PCR; TCRdb's table is partial and in-frame only. This table holds 100,000 or so clones, 65% to 75% found once. The sequenced material came from PBMCs. The source of these receptors is a middle-aged woman in good health and CMV-seronegative.

The chain employs TRBV29-1 and TRBJ1-4; D uncertain. CDR1 is SQVTM, CDR2 ANQGSEA, per germline. The ends were cut back, 5 bases at V and 0 bases at J, with 16 bases in the middle. This CDR3 spans 16 amino acids. This chain's CDR3 is CSVIVGGPTTNEKLFF. The DNA of the CDR3 is TGCAGCGTTATAGTAGGAGGGCCGACAACTAATGAAAAACTGTTTTTT.

The chain is built from TRBV6-4 and TRBJ2-6, with 7 bases matching TRBD1. CDR1 is MRHNA, CDR2 SNTAGT, per germline. V shed 6 bases, J shed 0 bases, and the junction held 2 bases outside the gene matches. This CDR3 has 15 residues. Written as DNA, the CDR3 is TGTGCCAGCAGAAGGGACAGCTCTGGGGCCAACGTCCTGACTTTC. Amino acids: CASRRDSSGANVLTF.

This chain connects TRBV28 to TRBJ2-7; TRBD1 is a possible D gene (5 bases). CDR3 length: 13 amino acids. Trimming left V 5 bases short and J 4 bases short, with 12 bases between. From germline, CDR1 is MDHEN and CDR2 SYDVKM. The CDR3: CASSRQPVYEQYF. The CDR3 DNA reads as TGTGCCAGCAGTCGACAGCCGGTATACGAGCAGTACTTC.

The J gene is TRBJ1-5, the V gene TRBV6-6, with D perhaps matching TRBD1 (5 bases). The germline gives CDR1 MNHNY, CDR2 SVGAGI (reference sequence). This CDR3 is 14 amino acids long. V was clipped by 0 bases and J by 6 bases, with 9 bases between them. As DNA, the CDR3 is TGTGCCAGCAGTTACTCGCAGGGATCTCAGCCCCAGCATTTT. Amino acid sequence: CASSYSQGSQPQHF.

The rearrangement uses TRBV18 and TRBJ1-1; TRBD1 agrees at 8 bases. Trimming cost V 2 bases and J 3 bases; bases outside gene matches: 8. The CDR3 is made up of 16 amino acids. Germline loops: CDR1 KGHSH, CDR2 LQKENI. CDR3: CASSPRARGLDTEAFF. The CDR3, as DNA: TGTGCCAGCTCACCAAGAGCCAGGGGGCTCGACACTGAAGCTTTCTTT. The full variable domain, its missing parts supplied by reference TRBV18 and TRBJ1-1, is NAGVMQNPRHLVRRRGQEARLRCSPMKGHSHVYWYRQLPEEGLKFMVYLQKENIIDESGMPKERFSAEFPKEGPSILRIQQVVRGDSAAYFCASSPRARGLDTEAFFGQGTRLTVV.

J is TRBJ2-3 and V is TRBV11-2; 10 positions agree with TRBD2. Germline loops: CDR1 SGHAT, CDR2 FQNNGV. The trim removed 1 base at V and 5 bases at J, leaving 0 bases unmatched. The CDR3 spans 14 residues. The CDR3 DNA follows: TGTGCCAGCAGCTTAGGACTAGCGGGAGATACGCAGTATTTT. Protein sequence: CASSLGLAGDTQYF.

V and J are TRBV25-1 and TRBJ2-6, with 8 bases lining up with TRBD1. V was pared by 4 bases and J by 0 bases, with 2 bases of the junction left unmatched. This CDR3 comprises 16 residues. Per the germline V gene, CDR1 is MGHDK and CDR2 is SYGVNS. CDR3 bases: TGTGCCAGCAGTGGGGACAGGTCCTCTGGGGCCAACGTCCTGACTTTC. As protein: CASSGDRSSGANVLTF.

The chain links TRBV7-9 to TRBJ2-3; 8 positions match TRBD1. Germline V gives CDR1 SEHNR, CDR2 FQNEAQ (reference sequence). The V gene end was trimmed by 3 bases and the J gene end by 3 bases; junction bases not matched to a gene: 2. The CDR3 has 14 amino acids. The chain's CDR3 is CASSFGQGTDTQYF. The DNA for the CDR3 is TGTGCCAGCAGCTTCGGACAGGGTACAGATACGCAGTATTTT.

A few counts support this clone. V gene TRBV7-3 combines with J gene TRBJ1-1; tentative D call: TRBD1 (6 bases). This CDR3 is 14 amino acids long. V was clipped by 6 bases and J by 1 base, with 12 bases between them. CDR1 and CDR2 from the germline V gene are SGHTA and FQGTGA. As DNA, the CDR3 is TGTGCCAGCAGTCTCCGGGGGGCGAACACTGAAGCTTTCTTT. Translating gives CASSLRGANTEAFF. The full variable domain, completed using reference TRBV7-3 and TRBJ1-1, is GAGVSQTPSNKVTEKGKYVELRCDPISGHTALYWYRQSLGQGPEFLIYFQGTGAADDSGLPNDRFFAVRPEGSVSTLKIQRTERGDSAVYLCASSLRGANTEAFFGQGTRLTVV.

DNA for the CDR3: TGTGCCAGCAGCACGGGGCAGGGGTCTTTGTTAGAGACCCAGTACTTC. This gives the protein CASSTGQGSLLETQYF. The genes are TRBV5-6 and TRBJ2-5; tentatively, D is TRBD1 (6 bases). V was cut by 4 bases and J by 4 bases, with 20 bases left in between. Germline lookup yields CDR1 SGHDT and CDR2 YYEEEE. There are 16 residues in the CDR3. The full variable domain, with the rest looked up from reference TRBV5-6 and TRBJ2-5, is DAGVTQSPTHLIKTRGQQVTLRCSPKSGHDTVSWYQQALGQGPQFIFQYYEEEERQRGNFPDRFSGHQFPNYSSELNVNALLLGDSALYLCASSTGQGSLLETQYFGPGTRLLVL.

This clone has more than one count but fewer than ten. The rearrangement uses TRBV4-3 and TRBJ2-4; TRBD2 matches at 8 bases. V was clipped by 3 bases and J by 4 bases; unmatched bases: 5. CDR3 length equals 15 residues. Germline assignment: CDR1 LGHNA and CDR2 YSLEER. The CDR3 bases are TGCGCCAGCAGCCAGTCGGGGGGGCGGAAAAACATTCAGTACTTC. This sequence encodes CASSQSGGRKNIQYF.

The chain links TRBV6-1 to TRBJ2-7, with 7 bases lining up with TRBD1. This CDR3 has 19 amino acids. Germline CDR1 reads MNHNS; CDR2 reads SASEGT. Trimming cost V 0 bases and J 3 bases; bases outside gene matches: 17. The chain's CDR3 is CASSEAVSIRAGGFYEQYF. The CDR3 region has the DNA TGTGCCAGCAGTGAAGCTGTTAGTATTCGGGCAGGGGGATTCTACGAGCAGTACTTC.

This sequence joins TRBV19 and TRBJ2-1; 8 positions match TRBD2. V lost 9 bases, J lost 0 bases, and 7 bases stayed unmatched. The CDR3 totals 15 residues. CDR1 LNHDA and CDR2 SQIVND come from the germline V gene (reference sequence). The CDR3 nucleotides are TGTGCCAGCAGGCGGGGGGCGAGCTCCTACAATGAGCAGTTCTTC. Its translation: CASRRGASSYNEQFF.

The chain has TRBV2 and TRBJ2-5; tentatively, D is TRBD2 (5 bases). Trimming took 2 bases from V and 5 from J, leaving 15 bases between them. CDR1 is SNHLY and CDR2 is FYNNEI in the germline V gene. There are 15 residues in the CDR3. The CDR3 loop is CASSEFRGRGETQYF. The CDR3, as DNA: TGTGCCAGCAGTGAATTCCGGGGAAGAGGGGAGACCCAGTACTTC.

The chain links TRBV7-2 to TRBJ1-4, with TRBD1 matching 7 bases. Losses at the gene ends were 1 base for V and 8 bases for J; bases not matched to a gene: 10. CDR1 is SGHTA, CDR2 FQGNSA, per germline. This CDR3 is 16 amino acids long. CDR3 region: CASSLGPPGGEEKLFF. As DNA, the CDR3 is TGTGCCAGCAGCTTAGGTCCTCCAGGGGGTGAAGAAAAACTGTTTTTT. The variable domain in full, completed from reference TRBV7-2 and TRBJ1-4, reads GAGVSQSPSNKVTEKGKDVELRCDPISGHTALYWYRQSLGQGLEFLIYFQGNSAPDKSGLPSDRFSAERTGGSVSTLTIQRTQQEDSAVYLCASSLGPPGGEEKLFFGSGTQLSVL.

V and J are TRBV11-2 and TRBJ2-5; the D gene is possibly TRBD2 (5 bases). With 0 bases removed from V and 7 bases from J, the gap between germline ends came to 9 bases. This CDR3 is built from 13 residues. Germline CDR1 is SGHAT and CDR2 is FQNNGV. CDR3 DNA: TGTGCCAGCAGCTTAGAGACTAAAGGGACCCAGTACTTC. It codes for CASSLETKGTQYF. The variable domain in full, with the rest retrieved from reference TRBV11-2 and TRBJ2-5, is EAGVAQSPRYKIIEKRQSVAFWCNPISGHATLYWYQQILGQGPKLLIQFQNNGVVDDSQLPKDRFSAERLKGVDSTLKIQPAKLEDSAVYLCASSLETKGTQYFGPGTRLLVL.

The rearrangement uses TRBV28 and TRBJ2-2; D is possibly TRBD1 (6 bases). V was shortened by 5 bases and J by 4 bases, with 11 bases between the two germline ends. The CDR3 is made up of 14 amino acids. Germline V lookup: CDR1 MDHEN, CDR2 SYDVKM. DNA of the CDR3: TGTGCCAGCAGTCAATACAGGGTCACCGGGGAGCTGTTTTTT. It encodes CASSQYRVTGELFF.

The chain has TRBV25-1 and TRBJ2-1; perhaps TRBD2 as D (7 bases). The CDR3 contains 15 residues. V was trimmed by 5 bases and J by 6 bases, leaving 17 bases between them. Germline V gene sequence: CDR1 MGHDK, CDR2 SYGVNS. In DNA, the CDR3 is TGTGCCAGCAGTAGGGGGGGCTCGAGGTCCAATGAGCAGTTCTTC. Its translation is CASSRGGSRSNEQFF.

The rearrangement links TRBV5-1 to TRBJ2-5, with 10 bases matching TRBD2. CDR1 is SGHRS, CDR2 YFSETQ, per germline. J lost 2 bases, V lost 0 bases, and 4 bases had no gene match. The CDR3 runs 16 residues. The CDR3 spells CASSLGVSGGQETQYF. The CDR3 DNA is TGCGCCAGCAGCTTGGGTGTTAGCGGGGGGCAAGAGACCCAGTACTTC.

The rearrangement joins TRBV15 to TRBJ1-6; perhaps TRBD1 as D (5 bases). The CDR3 totals 15 residues. Trimming took 1 base from V and 8 from J, leaving 12 bases between them. CDR1 is LNHNV, CDR2 YYDKDF, per germline (reference sequence). The CDR3 here is CATSRAPGGDSPLHF. CDR3 nucleotide sequence: TGTGCCACCAGCAGAGCTCCGGGGGGGGATTCACCCCTCCACTTT.

This sequence joins TRBV21-1 and TRBJ2-1; no check of the table's D call, TRBD2, against the DNA was made. TRBV21-1 is an annotated pseudogene. This CDR3 region has 14 residues. DNA of the CDR3: TGTGCCAGCAGCCCCAGCGGAACCTACAATGAGCAGTTCTTC. Its protein product is CASSPSGTYNEQFF.

The DNA for the CDR3 is TGTGCCAGCAGCTCGGTCCCGGGACAGGTTGAAGCTTTCTTT. Protein: CASSSVPGQVEAFF. This rearrangement joins TRBV5-4 to TRBJ1-1, with 8 bases lining up with TRBD1. J was trimmed by 7 bases and V by 3 bases; bases with no gene match: 8. This CDR3 is built from 14 residues. Germline-derived CDR1 and CDR2 are SGHNT and YYREEE (reference sequence).

This chain uses TRBV6-5 with TRBJ2-5; 8 positions match TRBD2. The germline V gene has CDR1 MNHEY and CDR2 SVGAGI. There are 15 residues in the CDR3. The V gene end was trimmed by 0 bases and the J gene end by 2 bases; junction bases not matched to a gene: 2. CDR3 DNA sequence: TGTGCCAGCAGTTACTCCGTAGCGGGGCAAGAGACCCAGTACTTC. Its protein is CASSYSVAGQETQYF.

The chain carries TRBV7-2 and TRBJ1-1; the D is unclear. The CDR3 totals 14 residues. Germline CDR1 reads SGHTA; CDR2 reads FQGNSA. Trimming stripped 1 base from V and 3 bases from J, with 9 bases between. This chain's CDR3 is CASSLDSTYTEAFF. In DNA, the CDR3 is TGTGCCAGCAGCTTAGACAGCACATACACTGAAGCTTTCTTT.

J is TRBJ2-3 and V is TRBV6-1; possible D gene TRBD1, 6 bases. CDR1 is MNHNS and CDR2 is SASEGT in the germline V gene. V lost 0 bases, J lost 8 bases, and 12 bases lay in between. The CDR3 runs to 14 residues. The CDR3 DNA sequence: TGTGCCAGCAGTGAAGCAGGGGGTATCAGTACGCAGTATTTT. Its protein is CASSEAGGISTQYF.

The chain couples TRBV9 to TRBJ2-1, with D maybe TRBD1 (5 bases). Per germline, CDR1 SGDLS and CDR2 YYNGEE. The CDR3 totals 17 residues. The V end was cut by 3 bases, the J end by 4 bases, with 20 bases between. CDR3 bases: TGTGCCAGCAGCGCCATAGGGGCCAGCACGGCTTACAATGAGCAGTTCTTC. Protein: CASSAIGASTAYNEQFF.